The clone carrying this T cell receptor (beta chain) was found once. These data come from a study of blood T cell repertoires in COVID-19. The data were produced by immunoSEQ multiplex PCR, yet TCRdb's version contains in-frame clones alone and is incomplete. Among 90,000 to 130,000 clones listed, about three quarters were seen once. CDR3 length: 15 amino acids. With V trimmed by 2 bases and J by 7 bases, 4 bases remained unmatched. Germline loops: CDR1 SGDLS, CDR2 YYNGEE. This sequence joins TRBV9 and TRBJ2-2; 11 bases map to TRBD1. The specimen was peripheral blood. The sequence was collected from a woman of 80 years or more with active or convalescent COVID-19. The CDR3 coding sequence is TGTGCCAGCAGCGTTCGGACAGGGGGCGACGGGGAGCTGTTTTTT. Its translation is CASSVRTGGDGELFF.